The 25 T cell receptor beta chains given below trace back to one sample, sequenced in a study of T-cell reconstitution after alpha-beta-depleted transplantation in children. The authors prepared the TCRbeta library with unique molecular identifiers. A single record per CDR3 protein comes from TCRdb applying MiXCR to the PCR reads. The table lists approximately 190,000 distinct CDR3 sequences, roughly 9.1% of them singletons. The starting material was PBMCs, mostly from graft donor cells, obtained 360 days after TCRalphabeta/CD19-depleted stem cell transplant. Receptor source: a male patient between 2 and 10 years old who had a stem cell transplant for acute myeloid leukemia, so the T cells may come from the graft donor.

The sample holds a few counts of this clonotype. The genes are TRBV14 and TRBJ2-2; D unclear. The germline V and J ends were trimmed by 3 bases and 5 bases, with 10 bases remaining between them. From germline, CDR1 is SGHDN and CDR2 FVKESK. This CDR3 has 14 amino acids. CDR3 sequence: CASSQAPETGELFF. CDR3 DNA: TGTGCCAGCAGCCAGGCCCCAGAAACCGGGGAGCTGTTTTTT.

The gene calls are TRBV7-2 and TRBJ1-1; D is unclear. CDR3 length equals 15 residues. Trimming removed 1 base from V and 8 bases from J, with 17 bases in between. Germline V lookup: CDR1 SGHTA, CDR2 FQGNSA. The CDR3 DNA sequence: TGTGCCAGCAGCTTAGTTTCCTATTTCGCCGAGGAAGCTTTCTTT. Encoded protein: CASSLVSYFAEEAFF.

This sequence joins TRBV12-3 or TRBV12-4 and TRBJ2-7; no reliable D call. The CDR3 runs to 14 residues. Trimming pared 0 bases from V and 3 bases from J, leaving 9 bases between. The CDR3 here is CASSLAPPYYEQYF. The CDR3 DNA follows: TGTGCCAGCAGTTTAGCGCCCCCATACTACGAGCAGTACTTC.

This clonotype was counted only a few times. The V gene is TRBV15, the J gene TRBJ2-1; 8 nucleotides line up with TRBD2. The CDR3 is made up of 15 amino acids. V gave up 0 bases and J gave up 2 bases; unmatched junction bases: 0. Germline V gene lookup returns CDR1 LNHNV and CDR2 YYDKDF (reference sequence). The CDR3 loop is CATSRELAAYNEQFF. The CDR3 DNA reads TGTGCCACCAGCAGAGAACTAGCGGCCTACAATGAGCAGTTCTTC. The full variable domain, with the rest looked up from reference TRBV15 and TRBJ2-1, is DAMVIQNPRYQVTQFGKPVTLSCSQTLNHNVMYWYQQKSSQAPKLLFHYYDKDFNNEADTPDNFQSRRPNTSFCFLDIRSPGLGDTAMYLCATSRELAAYNEQFFGPGTRLTVL.

This clonotype was observed many times. The chain combines TRBV12-3 or TRBV12-4 with TRBJ2-3; 11 nucleotides agree with TRBD1. The CDR3 is 18 residues long. V trimming: 1 base; J trimming: 4 bases; junction bases outside the gene matches: 10. CDR3 nucleotide sequence: TGTGCCAGCAGTTTAGTCCAAAGTGGACAGGGGGCCGCAGATACGCAGTATTTT. Residues: CASSLVQSGQGAADTQYF.

The rearrangement uses TRBV3-1 and TRBJ1-4, with 7 bases lining up with TRBD1. This CDR3 is built from 15 residues. Germline CDR1 reads LGHDT; CDR2 reads YNNKEL (reference sequence). J lost 5 bases, V lost 4 bases, and 7 bases had no gene match. CDR3 DNA sequence: TGTGCCAGCAGCCCCGACAGGGTAGTAAATGAAAAACTGTTTTTT. This codes for CASSPDRVVNEKLFF.

This clonotype was detected only a few times. The rearrangement uses TRBV4-3 and TRBJ2-1; 9 nucleotides match TRBD2. Germline CDR1 reads LGHNA; CDR2 reads YSLEER. The J segment lost 6 bases and the V segment lost 2 bases, leaving 11 bases of the junction unmatched. The CDR3 consists of 17 residues. The CDR3 region has the DNA TGCGCCAGCAGCCAACTAACAGTGACTAGCGGAATCAATGAGCAGTTCTTC. Protein sequence: CASSQLTVTSGINEQFF.

The table lists this clonotype with many counts. A junction end diverges from the germline sequence, so it may reflect a read error. The J gene is TRBJ2-3, the V gene TRBV5-1; no reliable D call. The germline CDR1 and CDR2 sequences are SGHRS and YFSETQ. This CDR3 is 13 amino acids long. CDR3 bases: TGTGCCAGCAGTTTAAGCAGCACAGATACGCAGTATTTT. Translating it yields CASSLSSTDTQYF.

There are a few counts of this clonotype. The gene calls are TRBV28 and TRBJ1-2, with D possibly TRBD1 on 6 matching bases. Looked up from germline, CDR1 is MDHEN and CDR2 is SYDVKM. The CDR3 loop spans 15 amino acids. V was clipped by 2 bases and J by 2 bases, with 12 bases between them. The CDR3 nucleotides read TGTGCCAGCAGTTTACGGCAGGGGAAGAACTATGGCTACACCTTC. It yields the protein CASSLRQGKNYGYTF.

This clonotype has more than one count but fewer than ten. This chain uses TRBV5-4 with TRBJ2-3, with TRBD2 as a possible D gene (5 bases). Germline V gene sequence: CDR1 SGHNT, CDR2 YYREEE (reference sequence). The length of the CDR3 is 20 residues. The ends were cut back, 3 bases at V and 4 bases at J, with 30 bases in the middle. The CDR3 protein is CASSSRLLVPGRVPADTQYF. As DNA, the CDR3 is TGTGCCAGCAGCTCTCGACTTTTGGTACCCGGGCGGGTACCGGCAGATACGCAGTATTTT.

Only a few counts were recorded for this clonotype. The chain is built from TRBV7-3 and TRBJ2-5; D gene unclear. V was trimmed by 1 base and J by 2 bases, leaving 5 bases between them. CDR3 length equals 13 residues. Germline CDR1 SGHTA, CDR2 FQGTGA. The CDR3: CASSLIRQETQYF. The DNA of the CDR3 is TGTGCCAGCAGCTTAATTCGTCAAGAGACCCAGTACTTC.

This clonotype was seen at least ten times. The CDR3 bases are TGCAGCGTTGAAGATCACGGCAGGGCGGATGAAAAACTGTTTTTT. Its protein product is CSVEDHGRADEKLFF. The chain combines TRBV29-1 with TRBJ1-4; D might be TRBD1 (5 bases). This CDR3 region has 15 residues. Trimming removed 0 bases at V and 6 bases at J, with 14 bases between. Germline assignment: CDR1 SQVTM and CDR2 ANQGSEA.

This clonotype has ten or more counts. This sequence joins TRBV5-1 and TRBJ2-4; D possibly corresponds to TRBD2 (6 bases). There are 14 residues in the CDR3. Trimming took 3 bases from V and 10 from J, leaving 17 bases between them. CDR1 SGHRS and CDR2 YFSETQ come from the germline V gene. CDR3 sequence reads: CASSSSAGLQIQYF. In DNA, the CDR3 is TGCGCCAGCAGCTCCTCCGCAGGACTACAAATTCAGTACTTC.

V and J are TRBV27 and TRBJ2-7; TRBD1 might be the D (5 bases). Trimming removed 1 base at V and 5 bases at J, with 9 bases between. CDR3 length: 13 amino acids. Germline V lookup: CDR1 MNHEY, CDR2 SMNVEV (reference sequence). The CDR3, as DNA: TGTGCCAGCAGTTTATTGATAGGGGACGAGCAGTACGTC. The encoded protein is CASSLLIGDEQYV.

This clonotype appeared many times. The chain employs TRBV29-1 and TRBJ2-3; 9 positions agree with TRBD2. The V gene end was trimmed by 4 bases and the J gene end by 7 bases; junction bases not matched to a gene: 15. This CDR3 is 16 amino acids long. Germline CDR1 SQVTM, CDR2 ANQGSEA. CDR3 in DNA: TGCAGCGTTGGCGGCGGGAGGGCCTGGGAAGTAAATACGCAGTATTTT. It codes for CSVGGGRAWEVNTQYF.

This clonotype occurred many times. The V call is TRBV7-9, the J call TRBJ2-7; D is ambiguous. This CDR3 has 12 amino acids. Germline CDR1 and CDR2: SEHNR and FQNEAQ (reference sequence). The CDR3 bases are TGTGCGTCAGGCACTATACCCTACGAGCAGTACGTC. Translation: CASGTIPYEQYV.

This clonotype qualifies as medium-sized. The chain uses TRBV25-1 and TRBJ2-1; TRBD2 agrees at 13 bases. Germline assignment: CDR1 MGHDK and CDR2 SYGVNS. The CDR3 is 15 residues long. The V and J ends lost 6 bases and 10 bases, in that order; junction bases with no gene match: 9. CDR3 coding DNA: TGTGCCAGCAGCTCACTAGCGGGAGGGCCCAGGGAGCAGTTCTTC. Its translation: CASSSLAGGPREQFF.

This clonotype was seen a handful of times. V gene TRBV28 combines with J gene TRBJ2-5; either TRBD1 or TRBD2 may supply D (5 bases each). CDR1 and CDR2 from the germline V gene are MDHEN and SYDVKM. Between the trimmed V and J ends, which lost 10 bases and 0 bases, there was a span of 18 bases. This CDR3 has 15 residues. The CDR3 bases are TGTGCCATATCCTACGGGGCAGTGTACCAAGAGACCCAGTACTTC. Its translation: CAISYGAVYQETQYF.

This clonotype was seen a handful of times. V and J are TRBV12-3 or TRBV12-4 and TRBJ1-4; 9 bases fit TRBD1. CDR3 length: 15 amino acids. J was trimmed by 7 bases and V by 4 bases; bases with no gene match: 7. The CDR3 bases are TGTGCCAGCAGTTCCCGGACAGGGGCTTTTGAAAAACTGTTTTTT. It translates to CASSSRTGAFEKLFF.

The V and J genes are TRBV20-1 and TRBJ2-5; D perhaps matches TRBD2 (7 bases). The CDR3 extends over 15 amino acids. The ends were cut back, 4 bases at V and 4 bases at J, with 19 bases in the middle. CDR1 and CDR2 (germline): DFQATT, SNEGSKA (reference sequence). The CDR3 is CSATSLGGGRETQYF. DNA of the CDR3: TGCAGTGCTACCTCACTAGGGGGAGGGCGAGAGACCCAGTACTTC.

The chain couples TRBV29-1 to TRBJ1-2, with a tentative D call TRBD1 (5 bases). The CDR3 length is 13 residues. The germline gives CDR1 SQVTM, CDR2 ANQGSEA. Trimming pared 0 bases from V and 5 bases from J, leaving 10 bases between. The CDR3 sequence: CSVEDLREYGYTF. CDR3 coding DNA: TGCAGCGTTGAAGATCTCAGGGAATATGGCTACACCTTC.

This clonotype was detected only a few times. The J gene is TRBJ2-7, the V gene TRBV10-3, with D hard to call. The V gene lost 4 bases and the J gene lost 6 bases, with 7 bases spanning the gap. The germline gives CDR1 ENHRY, CDR2 SYGVKD. The CDR3 length is 11 residues. For the CDR3, the DNA is TGTGCCATCAGTGCCGGGTTCGAGCAGTACGTC. The encoded protein is CAISAGFEQYV.

There are many counts of this clonotype. The chain combines TRBV7-2 with TRBJ1-1; D uncertain. From germline, CDR1 is SGHTA and CDR2 FQGNSA. Trimming stripped 6 bases from V and 0 bases from J, with 20 bases between. This CDR3 contains 17 residues. CDR3 coding DNA: TGTGCCAGCAGTCTGATATACTCCCGAAGGATGAACACTGAAGCTTTCTTT. Amino acids: CASSLIYSRRMNTEAFF.

This clonotype was seen at least ten times. The V and J genes are TRBV29-1 and TRBJ1-1; 8 nucleotides match TRBD1. CDR1 is SQVTM and CDR2 is ANQGSEA in the germline V gene. The CDR3 is 17 residues long. V shed 6 bases and J 0 bases; nucleotides not matched to a gene: 15. CDR3 DNA sequence: TGCAGCGTCACTTTGTACGGACAGGGCACCTTGAACACTGAAGCTTTCTTT. It translates to CSVTLYGQGTLNTEAFF.

Concerning this clonotype itself: The missing conserved phenylalanine or tryptophan at the end of this CDR3 makes a read error likely. V and J are TRBV3-1 and TRBJ1-5; 8 bases agree with TRBD1. J was trimmed by 4 bases and V by 2 bases; bases with no gene match: 1. In germline, CDR1 is LGHDT, CDR2 YNNKEL (reference sequence). This CDR3 is 14 amino acids long. For the CDR3, the DNA is TGTGCCAGCAGCCAACAGGGGGCAAATCAGCCCCAGCATTAT. This sequence encodes CASSQQGANQPQHY.